The following is a T cell receptor beta chain sequence with its context. What it binds is unknown. The entry originates in a study of cytomegalovirus exposure and HLA in healthy donors. General study findings and limits: TCR beta chains associated with HLA were, in a later analysis, more clonally expanded than equally common others. TCR beta chain V- and J-gene trimming was linked, in a later analysis, to a missense variant in DCLRE1C.

The PCR had 60 Vbeta and 13 Jbeta primers. The data were produced by immunoSEQ multiplex PCR, yet TCRdb's version contains in-frame clones alone and is incomplete. Of over 150,000 clones in the sample, approximately 78% were seen once. This CDR3 is built from 14 residues. CDR1 is SGDLS and CDR2 is YYNGEE in the germline V gene. Deletions cut 0 bases from V and 0 bases from J, with 4 bases between. Source material: PBMCs. J is TRBJ2-1 and V is TRBV9, with unresolved D. The clonotype was recovered from a woman in her thirties in good health and CMV-seropositive. The CDR3 sequence is CASSVVSSYNEQFF. In DNA, the CDR3 is TGTGCCAGCAGCGTAGTATCCTCCTACAATGAGCAGTTCTTC.